Presented here are 2 T cell receptor beta chains from one specimen sequenced in a study of control samples from healthy donors and cancer patients. Profiling relied on immunoSEQ multiplex PCR, and the TCRdb table lists in-frame clones only, not all of them. The sample lists approximately 130,000 clones, more than 75% seen once, with 8% to 9% in the top ten. Specimen: blood. These TCRs come from a man aged 35 to 55 in good health.

Comment on this clone: Other DNA sequences of this sample code for an identical CDR3. This sequence joins TRBV11-3 and TRBJ1-1; D uncertain. Germline V gene data show CDR1 as SGHNT and CDR2 as YENEEA. The CDR3 has 12 residues. Trimming took off 2 bases at V and 1 base at J, with 2 bases between the two ends. CDR3 in DNA: TGTGCCAGCAGCTTATCGAACACTGAAGCTTTCTTT. Translation gives CASSLSNTEAFF.

This chain connects TRBV11-3 to TRBJ2-3; tentative D call: TRBD1 (5 bases). This CDR3 spans 15 amino acids. Germline CDR1 SGHNT, CDR2 YENEEA. V gave up 3 bases and J gave up 0 bases, with 10 bases separating them. In nucleotides, the CDR3 is TGTGCCAGCAGCTTCGGAAGGGGTAGCACAGATACGCAGTATTTT. Amino acid sequence: CASSFGRGSTDTQYF.